A single sample is the source of the 15 T cell receptor beta chains below, sequenced in a study of blood T cell repertoires in COVID-19 (dated by TCRdb to the early 2020s). To prepare the library, the immunoSEQ multiplex PCR assay was applied. TCRdb mirrors the immuneACCESS table, restricted to in-frame sequences. Some clones are absent from its copies; in checked studies, under half trace to an unresolved V gene, and the reason for the others is unknown. For this sample the table gives under 150,000 clones, of which 88% were detected only once. The ten largest clones capture around 26% of the sample. Sequencing was performed on peripheral blood. The receptors here all came from a human donor in a cohort sampled during active COVID-19.

This chain uses TRBV7-2 with TRBJ1-2; a possible D gene is TRBD1 (5 bases). The CDR3 length is 16 residues. CDR1 is SGHTA and CDR2 is FQGNSA in the germline V gene. V gave up 6 bases and J gave up 1 base, with 18 bases separating them. The CDR3 here is CASSITSTGLNYGYTF. The CDR3 DNA reads as TGTGCCAGCAGTATCACTTCGACGGGACTTAACTATGGCTACACCTTC.

This clone was observed once. The CDR3 is CASSPGLATQFF. In nucleotides, the CDR3 is TGTGCCAGCTCACCGGGACTAGCAACACAGTTCTTC. The chain carries TRBV18 and TRBJ2-1; 9 bases fit TRBD2. The CDR3 extends over 12 amino acids. In germline, CDR1 is KGHSH, CDR2 LQKENI. J was trimmed by 13 bases and V by 3 bases; bases with no gene match: 4.

V is TRBV18 and J is TRBJ2-5, with 7 bases matching TRBD2. Trimming took 2 bases from V and 4 from J; bases not matched to a gene: 7. Looked up from germline, CDR1 is KGHSH and CDR2 is LQKENI. The CDR3 length is 15 residues. This CDR3 is CASSPGRGGGETQYF. CDR3 nucleotides: TGTGCCAGCTCACCAGGGAGGGGCGGTGGAGAGACCCAGTACTTC.

This clone turned up a few times. The same CDR3 arises from other DNA sequences in this sample as well. The V gene is TRBV7-9, the J gene TRBJ2-5, with D possibly TRBD2 on 5 matching bases. Trimming removed 0 bases at V and 2 bases at J, with 7 bases between. The CDR3 is made up of 14 amino acids. Germline CDR1 and CDR2: SEHNR and FQNEAQ (reference sequence). This CDR3 reads CASSLASGQETQYF. The CDR3 DNA sequence: TGTGCCAGCAGCTTAGCGAGCGGACAAGAGACCCAGTACTTC.

This chain connects TRBV7-2 to TRBJ1-5, with unresolved D. Trimming stripped 4 bases from V and 4 bases from J, with 5 bases between. The CDR3 loop spans 12 amino acids. CDR1 is SGHTA, CDR2 FQGNSA, per germline. The CDR3 DNA reads as TGTGCCAGCAGCTCCCAAAATCAGCCCCAGCATTTT. The encoded protein is CASSSQNQPQHF.

The rearrangement joins TRBV9 to TRBJ1-4; 8 positions match TRBD1. The CDR3 extends over 16 amino acids. The V gene's germline CDR1 is SGDLS and CDR2 YYNGEE. The J segment lost 0 bases and the V segment lost 2 bases, leaving 3 bases of the junction unmatched. Written as DNA, the CDR3 is TGTGCCAGCAGCGTGGAACAGGGGGCAACTAATGAAAAACTGTTTTTT. Its protein is CASSVEQGATNEKLFF.

The chain couples TRBV19 to TRBJ1-2, with TRBD1 as a possible D gene (6 bases). There are 11 residues in the CDR3. V was shortened by 4 bases and J by 9 bases, with 9 bases between the two germline ends. The V gene's germline CDR1 is LNHDA and CDR2 SQIVND (reference sequence). The CDR3, as DNA: TGTGCCAGTAGTAGCAGGGACAGCTACACCTTC. Its translation: CASSSRDSYTF.

The CDR3 is CASSSREGVIGNTIYF. The CDR3 nucleotides read TGTGCCAGCAGCTCCCGCGAAGGGGTTATTGGAAACACCATATATTTT. The J gene is TRBJ1-3, the V gene TRBV9; TRBD1 might be the D (5 bases). Germline V CDR1 and CDR2: SGDLS, YYNGEE. The CDR3 is made up of 16 amino acids. The germline V and J ends were trimmed by 4 bases and 3 bases, with 17 bases remaining between them.

In this sample, this clone turned up once. The chain combines TRBV11-2 with TRBJ2-3, with 13 bases aligning to TRBD2. The V and J ends lost 5 bases and 1 base, in that order; junction bases with no gene match: 9. Per the germline V gene, CDR1 is SGHAT and CDR2 is FQNNGV. This CDR3 region has 18 residues. The CDR3 spells CASSRGLAGARGTDTQYF. In DNA, the CDR3 is TGTGCCAGCAGCCGAGGACTAGCGGGGGCCCGTGGCACAGATACGCAGTATTTT.

This chain's CDR3 is CAWSLTGDGYTF. The CDR3 nucleotides read TGTGCCTGGAGCCTGACAGGGGATGGCTACACCTTC. The V call is TRBV30, the J call TRBJ1-2, with 8 bases identical to TRBD1. V lost 3 bases, J lost 6 bases, and 3 bases stayed unmatched. Germline CDR1 reads GTSNPN; CDR2 reads SVGIG (reference sequence). The CDR3 spans 12 residues.

This chain uses TRBV7-6 with TRBJ1-6; TRBD1 is a possible D gene (5 bases). The CDR3 covers 15 residues. Germline lookup yields CDR1 SGHVS and CDR2 FNYEAQ. V was shortened by 6 bases and J by 6 bases, with 15 bases between the two germline ends. CDR3 sequence reads: CASRMTADGNSPLHF. CDR3 bases: TGTGCCAGCAGGATGACAGCAGACGGTAATTCACCCCTCCACTTT.

In DNA form, the CDR3 reads TGTGCCAGCAGCTTGAACAGTAACTATGGCTACACCTTC. Translating it yields CASSLNSNYGYTF. This rearrangement joins TRBV5-4 to TRBJ1-2, with unresolved D. V was pared by 1 base and J by 1 base, with 5 bases between. The germline gives CDR1 SGHNT, CDR2 YYREEE (reference sequence). The CDR3 is 13 residues long.

The rearrangement uses TRBV5-4 and TRBJ2-1; 8 bases map to TRBD2. This CDR3 is 16 amino acids long. V was pared by 4 bases and J by 10 bases, with 16 bases of the junction left unmatched. Germline V lookup: CDR1 SGHNT, CDR2 YYREEE (reference sequence). The CDR3 protein is CASSPSERGSQGEQFF. The CDR3 DNA sequence: TGTGCCAGCAGCCCCTCAGAGCGGGGGAGTCAGGGGGAGCAGTTCTTC.

This clone was detected only once. The chain couples TRBV6-6 to TRBJ2-7; D might be TRBD2 (5 bases). CDR3 length: 16 amino acids. Deletions cut 10 bases from V and 3 bases from J, with 25 bases between. CDR1 is MNHNY and CDR2 is SVGAGI in the germline V gene (reference sequence). CDR3 bases: TGTGCCACCTCAGTTAATCAAGCGGCCGCGGGCTACGAGCAGTACTTC. Its translation is CATSVNQAAAGYEQYF.

This chain connects TRBV7-9 to TRBJ1-1; possibly TRBD1 for D (5 bases). CDR3 size: 15 residues. Trimming took 7 bases from V and 4 from J, leaving 19 bases between them. Germline V gives CDR1 SEHNR, CDR2 FQNEAQ (reference sequence). Written as DNA, the CDR3 is TGTGCCAGCACCAACTCCGCGGGGGTAGGCACTGAAGCTTTCTTT. Translated, it gives CASTNSAGVGTEAFF.